This TCR beta chain derives from a study of T cells after yellow fever vaccination. Overall study context: SMART-Seq v4 Ultra Low Input handled preparation of low-cell-number fractions. Study conclusions and caveats: Most clones from primary vaccination were detected again post-booster (just under 97% CD4, 70% to 90% CD8).

In regard to this clonotype: Its matching antigen is unknown. Compared with germline, one end of the junction differs, possibly owing to a read error.

TCRdb recomputed calls from the 5' RACE reads with MiXCR, one row per CDR3 protein. The sample yields more than 350,000 distinct CDR3 sequences, 11% seen once. Germline V gene data show CDR1 as SGHRS and CDR2 as YFSETQ. The CDR3 is 17 amino acids. The rearrangement uses TRBV5-1 and TRBJ2-6; D possibly corresponds to TRBD1 (6 bases). Sample: PBMCs, taken on the day of the first yellow fever vaccination. The clonotype comes from a man younger than 35 who received the YFV17D yellow fever vaccine. The DNA for the CDR3 is TGCGCCAGCAGCTTGGAACCGACAGGTCCTGGCGCCAACGTCCTGACTTTC. Translated, it gives CASSLEPTGPGANVLTF.